The 18 T cell receptor beta chains presented below share a single source sample, sequenced in a study of shared clonotypes between healthy human individuals. Clones were sequenced by immunoSEQ multiplex PCR, and TCRdb holds only the in-frame ones, with some missing. Here the sample spans about 1 million clones, about 70% being singletons. Sequenced: memory CD4+ T cells sorted from blood. Subset of the sample: CD45RA-negative fraction. These receptors all stem from a young man in good health.

This clone was observed a handful of times. This chain connects TRBV5-1 to TRBJ2-7, with TRBD1 matching 9 bases. This CDR3 is built from 14 residues. CDR1 and CDR2 (germline): SGHRS, YFSETQ. V shed 0 bases, J shed 9 bases, and the junction held 7 bases outside the gene matches. This chain's CDR3 is CASSLEGTGWAQYF. The CDR3 DNA is TGCGCCAGCAGCTTGGAGGGGACAGGGTGGGCGCAGTACTTC.

This clone was detected a few times. The chain recombines TRBV2 with TRBJ1-1, with 7 bases fitting TRBD1. Germline CDR1 SNHLY, CDR2 FYNNEI. The J segment lost 11 bases and the V segment lost 4 bases, leaving 4 bases of the junction unmatched. The CDR3 runs to 11 residues. The chain's CDR3 is CASSADRRAFF. Written as DNA, the CDR3 is TGTGCCAGCAGTGCGGACAGGAGGGCTTTCTTT.

The CDR3 here is CASSKGGRGTDTQYF. DNA of the CDR3: TGTGCCAGCAGCAAAGGGGGCCGGGGCACAGATACGCAGTATTTT. V is TRBV5-6 and J is TRBJ2-3; 7 nucleotides agree with TRBD1. The V gene end was trimmed by 4 bases and the J gene end by 1 base; junction bases not matched to a gene: 6. The CDR3 covers 15 residues. CDR1 SGHDT and CDR2 YYEEEE come from the germline V gene.

This clone is a singleton in its sample. In nucleotides, the CDR3 is TGCGCCAGCAGCCACCCCAGGGGTGATGAGCAGTTCTTC. It translates to CASSHPRGDEQFF. The chain uses TRBV5-1 and TRBJ2-1; perhaps TRBD1 as D (6 bases). The CDR3 is 13 amino acids. V dropped 4 bases and J dropped 8 bases, with 13 bases sitting between them. The germline V gene has CDR1 SGHRS and CDR2 YFSETQ.

J is TRBJ2-7 and V is TRBV7-9, with D perhaps TRBD1 (5 bases). V was shortened by 6 bases and J by 0 bases, with 12 bases between the two germline ends. This CDR3 has 14 residues. From germline, CDR1 is SEHNR and CDR2 FQNEAQ (reference sequence). The DNA for the CDR3 is TGTGCCAGCAGTTCGGACAAGTCCTCCTACGAGCAGTACTTC. This gives the protein CASSSDKSSYEQYF.

This chain links TRBV7-6 with TRBJ2-1; no clear D gene. V was trimmed by 2 bases and J by 0 bases, leaving 11 bases between them. Germline CDR1 SGHVS, CDR2 FNYEAQ. CDR3 length equals 16 residues. CDR3: CASSLLVGNSYNEQFF. DNA of the CDR3: TGTGCCAGCAGCTTATTAGTGGGGAACTCCTACAATGAGCAGTTCTTC.

The chain uses TRBV7-9 and TRBJ2-3; 10 bases align to TRBD1. V dropped 5 bases and J dropped 3; count of bases not matched to a gene: 5. The CDR3 sequence is 15 residues long. CDR1 is SEHNR and CDR2 is FQNEAQ in the germline V gene (reference sequence). The CDR3: CASSPGTGVTDTQYF. CDR3 in DNA: TGTGCCAGCAGCCCAGGGACAGGGGTGACAGATACGCAGTATTTT.

This clone has just a few counts. The chain is built from TRBV2 and TRBJ2-2, with 9 bases aligning to TRBD2. CDR3 length equals 15 residues. The germline CDR1 and CDR2 sequences are SNHLY and FYNNEI. V shed 4 bases and J 4 bases; nucleotides not matched to a gene: 4. CDR3 DNA sequence: TGTGCCAGCAGTGGGGCGGGAGGGAGCACCGGGGAGCTGTTTTTT. Its protein is CASSGAGGSTGELFF.

The chain links TRBV28 to TRBJ1-2; D gene ambiguous. The V gene lost 5 bases and the J gene lost 2 bases, with 12 bases spanning the gap. The CDR3 sequence is 14 residues long. The germline V gene has CDR1 MDHEN and CDR2 SYDVKM. The CDR3 sequence: CASSPRKLNYGYTF. Here the CDR3 DNA reads TGTGCCAGCAGTCCCCGAAAGTTAAACTATGGCTACACCTTC.

The V call is TRBV28, the J call TRBJ1-6; TRBD1 is a possible D gene (6 bases). The ends were cut back, 1 base at V and 1 base at J, with 11 bases in the middle. This CDR3 is 17 amino acids long. Germline V CDR1 and CDR2: MDHEN, SYDVKM. CDR3 residues: CASSLFGGTSYNSPLHF. CDR3 in DNA: TGTGCCAGCAGTTTATTTGGGGGCACGTCCTATAATTCACCCCTCCACTTT.

V and J are TRBV6-1 and TRBJ1-2; D remains ambiguous. Trimming took 6 bases from V and 2 from J, leaving 10 bases between them. This CDR3 spans 13 amino acids. CDR1 is MNHNS and CDR2 is SASEGT in the germline V gene. The CDR3: CASRLGPNYGYTF. CDR3 nucleotides: TGTGCCAGCAGGCTAGGGCCAAACTATGGCTACACCTTC.

This clone has just a few counts. Other DNA sequences in this sample translate to the same CDR3. The CDR3 DNA reads as TGTGCCAGCAGTGGCAGGGGGGAGACTGAAGCTTTCTTT. The encoded protein is CASSGRGETEAFF. The J gene is TRBJ1-1, the V gene TRBV6-1; TRBD1 agrees at 7 bases. This CDR3 region has 13 residues. The germline gives CDR1 MNHNS, CDR2 SASEGT. After removal of 4 bases from V and 5 bases from J, the junction contained 4 bases not matched to a gene.

The J gene is TRBJ2-1, the V gene TRBV9; TRBD2 agrees at 7 bases. V was pared by 1 base and J by 4 bases, with 8 bases of the junction left unmatched. Germline V gene lookup returns CDR1 SGDLS and CDR2 YYNGEE. This CDR3 spans 16 amino acids. The DNA of the CDR3 is TGTGCCAGCAGCGTAAGGGAGGGGCCTTTATACAATGAGCAGTTCTTC. Its translation: CASSVREGPLYNEQFF.

The gene calls are TRBV9 and TRBJ2-2; 9 nucleotides align to TRBD1. Germline loops: CDR1 SGDLS, CDR2 YYNGEE. V lost 5 bases, J lost 5 bases, and 10 bases stayed unmatched. The CDR3 is 16 residues long. The CDR3 DNA reads TGTGCCAGCAGTTTAGCCGGGACAGGGAGTACCGGGGAGCTGTTTTTT. Translated, it gives CASSLAGTGSTGELFF.

The chain has TRBV5-1 and TRBJ2-2; 9 bases agree with TRBD2. Germline values: CDR1 SGHRS, CDR2 YFSETQ. Trimming removed 5 bases from V and 0 bases from J; junction bases left unmatched: 11. This CDR3 region has 18 residues. The CDR3 sequence: CASRYVAGEVANTGELFF. DNA for the CDR3: TGCGCCAGCAGATATGTAGCGGGGGAGGTCGCGAACACCGGGGAGCTGTTTTTT.

This sequence joins TRBV28 and TRBJ2-7; 9 nucleotides agree with TRBD1. Trimming removed 6 bases from V and 4 bases from J; junction bases left unmatched: 10. Germline V lookup: CDR1 MDHEN, CDR2 SYDVKM. This CDR3 region has 15 residues. The CDR3 bases are TGTGCCAGCAGCCCTCCCGGGACAGGGCGATACGAGCAGTACTTC. Protein product: CASSPPGTGRYEQYF.

Only one count was recorded for this clone. The V call is TRBV9, the J call TRBJ2-5, with 12 bases lining up with TRBD2. The V gene end was trimmed by 3 bases and the J gene end by 4 bases; junction bases not matched to a gene: 4. In germline, CDR1 is SGDLS, CDR2 YYNGEE. The CDR3 loop spans 15 amino acids. The CDR3 DNA reads TGTGCCAGCAGCGCTAGCGGGAGGGCCGTAGAGACCCAGTACTTC. Protein: CASSASGRAVETQYF.

CDR3 region: CASSTGTGVYEQYF. The CDR3 coding sequence is TGTGCCAGCTCCACCGGGACAGGGGTCTACGAGCAGTACTTC. The chain recombines TRBV18 with TRBJ2-7; 10 bases match TRBD1. J gave up 3 bases and V 6 bases, and 5 bases lay outside the gene matches. The CDR3 is 14 amino acids. In germline, CDR1 is KGHSH, CDR2 LQKENI.